The next 8 T cell receptor beta chains were all read from a single sample in a study of CD8+ T cells in alopecia areata. Treatment defined: oral pan-JAK inhibitor, 5-10 mg twice daily. Following RNA extraction, reverse transcription yielded cDNA that acted as the sequencing template. Using immunoSEQ multiplex PCR, the repertoire was profiled, and TCRdb retains in-frame clones only, with some absent. The sample carries around 180,000 clones, about three fifths recorded once. Sequences were derived from CD4+ T cells sorted from blood, sampled at week 24, from a patient treated with tofacitinib. The receptor source for this set is a human donor with alopecia areata.

This clone showed up just a few times. The J gene is TRBJ2-3, the V gene TRBV13, with 11 bases that match TRBD2. The V and J ends lost 5 bases and 0 bases, in that order; junction bases with no gene match: 4. Germline CDR1 and CDR2: PRHDT and FYEKMQ (reference sequence). This CDR3 is 16 amino acids long. The DNA of the CDR3 is TGTGCCAGCAGCCCGACTAGCGGGGCTAGCACAGATACGCAGTATTTT. It is translated as CASSPTSGASTDTQYF.

This chain joins TRBV6-5 and TRBJ2-6; D call uncertain. The length of the CDR3 is 13 residues. The germline V gene has CDR1 MNHEY and CDR2 SVGAGI. Trimming left V 6 bases short and J 2 bases short, with 5 bases between. The CDR3 DNA follows: TGTGCCAGCAGATGGACTGGGGCCAACGTCCTGACTTTC. It is translated as CASRWTGANVLTF.

This chain connects TRBV27 to TRBJ1-2; maybe TRBD1 (5 bases). The CDR3 loop spans 18 amino acids. The ends were cut back, 10 bases at V and 0 bases at J, with 27 bases in the middle. Germline-derived CDR1 and CDR2 are MNHEY and SMNVEV (reference sequence). CDR3 DNA: TGTGCCACTCAAAAGACAACGAGAGGGACGACGACTAACTATGGCTACACCTTC. Translated, it gives CATQKTTRGTTTNYGYTF.

This chain uses TRBV9 with TRBJ1-5; D uncertain. The germline V and J ends were trimmed by 2 bases and 7 bases, with 10 bases remaining between them. The CDR3 runs to 13 residues. Germline CDR1 and CDR2: SGDLS and YYNGEE. CDR3: CASSVSFGQPQHF. In DNA form, the CDR3 reads TGTGCCAGCAGCGTCTCGTTTGGGCAGCCCCAGCATTTT. The full variable domain, in which reference TRBV9 and TRBJ1-5 provide the parts outside the CDR3, is DSGVTQTPKHLITATGQRVTLRCSPRSGDLSVYWYQQSLDQGLQFLIQYYNGEERAKGNILERFSAQQFPDLHSELNLSSLELGDSALYFCASSVSFGQPQHFGDGTRLSIL.

Turning to this clone: The same CDR3 arises from other DNA sequences in this sample as well. In DNA, the CDR3 is TGTGCCAGCTCACCAGGTAACACTGAAGCTTTCTTT. Translating gives CASSPGNTEAFF. The chain recombines TRBV18 with TRBJ1-1; no clear D gene. The CDR3 runs 12 residues. V lost 2 bases to trimming and J lost 2 bases, with 3 bases between them. Germline CDR1 reads KGHSH; CDR2 reads LQKENI.

The CDR3 DNA reads TGTGCCGGGGCCCTCTCCGATATTCAGTACTTC. It is translated as CAGALSDIQYF. The rearrangement joins TRBV2 to TRBJ2-4; possibly TRBD1 for D (5 bases). Germline CDR1 is SNHLY and CDR2 is FYNNEI. The V end lost 11 bases, the J end lost 10 bases, and 15 bases lay between the germline ends. The CDR3 covers 11 residues. The full variable domain, completed using reference TRBV2 and TRBJ2-4, is EPEVTQTPSHQVTQMGQEVILRCVPISNHLYFYWYRQILGQKVEFLVSFYNNEISEKSEIFDDQFSVERPDGSNFTLKIRSTKLEDSAMYFCAGALSDIQYFGAGTRLSVL.

The J gene is TRBJ2-6, the V gene TRBV30; D not certain. V lost 3 bases to trimming and J lost 0 bases, with 3 bases between them. Germline lookup yields CDR1 GTSNPN and CDR2 SVGIG (reference sequence). This CDR3 is 13 amino acids long. In DNA, the CDR3 is TGTGCCTGGAGCAACTCTGGGGCCAACGTCCTGACTTTC. Translation gives CAWSNSGANVLTF.

The CDR3 here is CASSGDRDNEQFF. The CDR3 DNA follows: TGTGCCAGCAGCGGGGACAGGGACAATGAGCAGTTCTTC. The J gene is TRBJ2-1, the V gene TRBV25-1; 9 bases are shared with TRBD1. The CDR3 runs 13 residues. Trimming removed 6 bases from V and 5 bases from J; junction bases left unmatched: 2. Germline V gene data show CDR1 as MGHDK and CDR2 as SYGVNS.